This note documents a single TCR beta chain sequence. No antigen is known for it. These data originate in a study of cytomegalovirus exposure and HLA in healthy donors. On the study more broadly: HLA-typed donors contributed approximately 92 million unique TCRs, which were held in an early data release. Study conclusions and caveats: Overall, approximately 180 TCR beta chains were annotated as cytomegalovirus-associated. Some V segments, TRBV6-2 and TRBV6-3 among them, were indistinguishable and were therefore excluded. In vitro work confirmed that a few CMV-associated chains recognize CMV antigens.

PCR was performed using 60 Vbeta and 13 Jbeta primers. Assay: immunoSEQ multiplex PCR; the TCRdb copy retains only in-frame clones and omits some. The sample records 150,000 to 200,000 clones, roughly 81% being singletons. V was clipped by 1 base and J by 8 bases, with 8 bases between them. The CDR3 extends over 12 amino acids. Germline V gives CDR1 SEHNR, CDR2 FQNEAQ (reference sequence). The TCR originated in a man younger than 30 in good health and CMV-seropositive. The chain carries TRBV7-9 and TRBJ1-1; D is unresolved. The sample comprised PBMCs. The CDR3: CASSLGSSEAFF. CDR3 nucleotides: TGTGCCAGCAGCTTAGGGTCAAGCGAAGCTTTCTTT.